This T cell receptor (beta chain) stems from a study of T cell responses to AZD1222 COVID-19 vaccine. Study-level findings and limits: A reported finding is that nearly half of spike-specific TCRs target unmutated variant regions. The study found Spike-specific TCR breadth and depth rose after two AZD1222 doses.

Generated by immunoSEQ multiplex PCR, the TCRdb table keeps only in-frame clones and is missing some. The sample consists of some 150,000 clones, around 91% of them appearing once. As to this clone: Its antigen is currently unknown.

The TCR sequence derives from an adult in good health. This material consisted of peripheral blood, taken on day 0 of AZD1222 vaccination.

The CDR3 region is CASSHPGQGVKQFF. DNA of the CDR3: TGTGCCAGCAGCCACCCCGGACAGGGGGTCAAGCAGTTCTTC. The chain links TRBV27 to TRBJ2-1; 10 nucleotides match TRBD1. V dropped 6 bases and J dropped 11; count of bases not matched to a gene: 10. Looked up from germline, CDR1 is MNHEY and CDR2 is SMNVEV (reference sequence). This CDR3 is built from 14 residues.